This is a list of T cell receptor beta chains from one sample in a study of identical twins. TCRdb re-called the 5' RACE reads through MiXCR, storing one row per CDR3 protein. The repertoire holds fewer than 350,000 distinct CDR3 sequences, approximately 8% seen once, with less than 2.5% in the top ten. These records were also assigned to another study, of yellow fever vaccine responses in identical twins.

The sequencing sample was made of memory (CD45RO+) T cells sorted from blood. The receptors originated from a woman aged 18-29 years in good health. CDR3s include the opening cysteine and the closing phenylalanine or tryptophan. The D gene is left open where the match is weak. Size is omitted from some rows. Given values are once, few, many or a class for expanded clones.

clone_size: few
cdr3_length: 14
d_call: TRBD1
j_call: TRBJ2-7
v_call: TRBV10-3
cdr3_nt: TGTGCCATCAACGGACCGGGACAGTCCTACGAGCAGTACTTC
cdr3_aa: CAINGPGQSYEQYF

clone_size: -
cdr3_length: 14
d_call: -
j_call: TRBJ2-7
v_call: TRBV15
cdr3_nt: TGTGCCACCAGCAGATCTGCCCTAACTCCGGAGCAGTACTTC
cdr3_aa: CATSRSALTPEQYF

clone_size: few
cdr3_length: 12
d_call: -
j_call: TRBJ2-3
v_call: TRBV12-3/TRBV12-4
cdr3_nt: TGTGCCAGCAGTTCAAGGCCAGATACGCAGTATTTT
cdr3_aa: CASSSRPDTQYF

clone_size: few
cdr3_length: 14
d_call: TRBD1
j_call: TRBJ2-3
v_call: TRBV6-4
cdr3_nt: TGTGCCAGCAGGGCCGGGACAGGCACAGATACGCAGTATTTT
cdr3_aa: CASRAGTGTDTQYF

clone_size: many
cdr3_length: 14
d_call: TRBD1
j_call: TRBJ2-3
v_call: TRBV12-3/TRBV12-4
cdr3_nt: TGTGCCAGCACCATTGGGACAGGGTCGGATACGCAGTATTTT
cdr3_aa: CASTIGTGSDTQYF

clone_size: many
cdr3_length: 15
d_call: TRBD1
j_call: TRBJ1-2
v_call: TRBV12-3/TRBV12-4
cdr3_nt: TGTGCCAGCAGTTTAGAGGGACAGCTTAACTATGGCTACACCTTC
cdr3_aa: CASSLEGQLNYGYTF

clone_size: many
cdr3_length: 16
d_call: -
j_call: TRBJ2-4
v_call: TRBV4-1
cdr3_nt: TGCGCCAGCAGCCTTGTCATTGGGGCGGCCAAAAACATTCAGTACTTC
cdr3_aa: CASSLVIGAAKNIQYF

clone_size: -
cdr3_length: 14
d_call: -
j_call: TRBJ1-5
v_call: TRBV10-2
cdr3_nt: TGCGCCAGCAGTGAATCCATGAAGGGTCAGCCCCAGCATTTT
cdr3_aa: CASSESMKGQPQHF

clone_size: few
cdr3_length: 16
d_call: TRBD2
j_call: TRBJ2-1
v_call: TRBV12-3/TRBV12-4
cdr3_nt: TGTGCCAGCAGGGGAAGCGGGGGGGCGAACTACAATGAGCAGTTCTTC
cdr3_aa: CASRGSGGANYNEQFF

clone_size: -
cdr3_length: 16
d_call: -
j_call: TRBJ1-6
v_call: TRBV4-2
cdr3_nt: TGTGCCAGCAGCCAGGGCCGGTACATTTGGAATTCACCCCTCCACTTT
cdr3_aa: CASSQGRYIWNSPLHF

clone_size: many
cdr3_length: 14
d_call: -
j_call: TRBJ2-5
v_call: TRBV11-3
cdr3_nt: TGTGCCAGCAGCTTAGCCGGCCTCCCAGGGACCCAGTACTTC
cdr3_aa: CASSLAGLPGTQYF

clone_size: -
cdr3_length: 15
d_call: TRBD2
j_call: TRBJ2-1
v_call: TRBV20-1
cdr3_nt: TGCAGTGCCAGCGGGGGGGGAAGCTCCTACAATGAGCAGTTCTTC
cdr3_aa: CSASGGGSSYNEQFF

clone_size: -
cdr3_length: 15
d_call: TRBD2
j_call: TRBJ2-1
v_call: TRBV13
cdr3_nt: TGTGCCAGCGGCGTCGGGGCTAGCGGGAGTAATGAGCAGTTCTTC
cdr3_aa: CASGVGASGSNEQFF

clone_size: many
cdr3_length: 14
d_call: -
j_call: TRBJ1-4
v_call: TRBV20-1
cdr3_nt: TGCAGTGCCACTAGTTCTGGTACCAATGAAAAACTGTTTTTT
cdr3_aa: CSATSSGTNEKLFF

clone_size: many
cdr3_length: 13
d_call: -
j_call: TRBJ2-3
v_call: TRBV10-3
cdr3_nt: TGTGCCGGGGCATCCACTAGCACAGATACGCAGTATTTT
cdr3_aa: CAGASTSTDTQYF

clone_size: -
cdr3_length: 15
d_call: -
j_call: TRBJ1-1
v_call: TRBV18
cdr3_nt: TGTGCCAGCTCACCAGTTCAGGGAAGGGGGACTGAAGCTTTCTTT
cdr3_aa: CASSPVQGRGTEAFF

clone_size: -
cdr3_length: 13
d_call: -
j_call: TRBJ2-7
v_call: TRBV20-1
cdr3_nt: TGCAGTGCTAGAGGTCAGGCTACCTACGAGCAGTACTTC
cdr3_aa: CSARGQATYEQYF

clone_size: few
cdr3_length: 14
d_call: -
j_call: TRBJ1-6
v_call: TRBV5-5
cdr3_nt: TGTGCCAGCAGGACAGAGGGGGATAGTTCACCCCTCCACTTT
cdr3_aa: CASRTEGDSSPLHF

clone_size: few
cdr3_length: 14
d_call: -
j_call: TRBJ1-3
v_call: TRBV18
cdr3_nt: TGTGCCAGCTCACCGGAAGACAGGGGAAACACCATATATTTT
cdr3_aa: CASSPEDRGNTIYF

clone_size: -
cdr3_length: 13
d_call: -
j_call: TRBJ2-1
v_call: TRBV6-1
cdr3_nt: TGTGCCACCACGGAGGGGGCGTACAATGAGCAGTTCTTC
cdr3_aa: CATTEGAYNEQFF

clone_size: few
cdr3_length: 14
d_call: -
j_call: TRBJ2-7
v_call: TRBV6-5
cdr3_nt: TGTGCCAGCAGTTACCAGGGGGAGGCCTACGAGCAGTACTTC
cdr3_aa: CASSYQGEAYEQYF

clone_size: many
cdr3_length: 17
d_call: TRBD2
j_call: TRBJ2-2
v_call: TRBV27
cdr3_nt: TGTGCCAGCAGTTCCCTCCTAGCGGGGTTTAACACCGGGGAGCTGTTTTTT
cdr3_aa: CASSSLLAGFNTGELFF

clone_size: many
cdr3_length: 15
d_call: -
j_call: TRBJ1-1
v_call: TRBV9
cdr3_nt: TGTGCCAGCAGCGTAGAGGCAGGGGCGGGGACTGAAGCTTTCTTT
cdr3_aa: CASSVEAGAGTEAFF

clone_size: few
cdr3_length: 12
d_call: -
j_call: TRBJ2-1
v_call: TRBV24-1
cdr3_nt: TGTGCCACCAGTGAAGGGGCGAGGGAGCAGTTCTTC
cdr3_aa: CATSEGAREQFF

clone_size: many
cdr3_length: 13
d_call: -
j_call: TRBJ2-5
v_call: TRBV10-3
cdr3_nt: TGTGCCACCAGAATAGCCGGCGAAGAGACCCAGTACTTC
cdr3_aa: CATRIAGEETQYF

clone_size: many
cdr3_length: 14
d_call: -
j_call: TRBJ2-7
v_call: TRBV12-3/TRBV12-4
cdr3_nt: TGTGCCAGCAGTTTCCAGGGACAAACCTACGAGCAGTACTTC
cdr3_aa: CASSFQGQTYEQYF

clone_size: -
cdr3_length: 13
d_call: -
j_call: TRBJ2-5
v_call: TRBV2
cdr3_nt: TGTGCCAGCAAGGGGCCCCCCACAGAGACCCAGTACTTC
cdr3_aa: CASKGPPTETQYF

clone_size: few
cdr3_length: 19
d_call: TRBD2
j_call: TRBJ2-3
v_call: TRBV27
cdr3_nt: TGTGCCAGCAGTATCCGACCGCTCACCGGGACTAGCGCGGCAGATACGCAGTATTTT
cdr3_aa: CASSIRPLTGTSAADTQYF

clone_size: -
cdr3_length: 14
d_call: -
j_call: TRBJ2-6
v_call: TRBV2
cdr3_nt: TGTGCCAGCAGTGAACATGCTGGGGCCAACGTCCTGACTTTC
cdr3_aa: CASSEHAGANVLTF

clone_size: -
cdr3_length: 12
d_call: -
j_call: TRBJ2-3
v_call: TRBV10-3
cdr3_nt: TGTGCCATCAGTGTCGGGGCAGATACGCAGTATTTT
cdr3_aa: CAISVGADTQYF

clone_size: -
cdr3_length: 15
d_call: TRBD1
j_call: TRBJ1-6
v_call: TRBV14
cdr3_nt: TGTGCCAGCAGCCAAGAAACAGGGGGCGGTTCACCCCTCCACTTT
cdr3_aa: CASSQETGGGSPLHF

clone_size: many
cdr3_length: 17
d_call: -
j_call: TRBJ1-5
v_call: TRBV19
cdr3_nt: TGTGCCAGTAGTATCACCCCGAGCCGGGGAGGCAATCAGCCCCAGCATTTT
cdr3_aa: CASSITPSRGGNQPQHF

clone_size: -
cdr3_length: 16
d_call: TRBD2
j_call: TRBJ2-5
v_call: TRBV9
cdr3_nt: TGTGCCAGCAGCGTTCAAGCGGGAGGGGGCCAAGAGACCCAGTACTTC
cdr3_aa: CASSVQAGGGQETQYF

clone_size: many
cdr3_length: 15
d_call: -
j_call: TRBJ1-6
v_call: TRBV4-1
cdr3_nt: TGCGCCAGCAGCCAGGGGGAGTCCTATAATTCACCCCTCCACTTT
cdr3_aa: CASSQGESYNSPLHF

clone_size: -
cdr3_length: 17
d_call: TRBD2
j_call: TRBJ2-1
v_call: TRBV20-1
cdr3_nt: TGCAGTGCTATCCCTTGGACTAGCGGGGCCAGAGGGAATGAGCAGTTCTTC
cdr3_aa: CSAIPWTSGARGNEQFF

clone_size: -
cdr3_length: 12
d_call: -
j_call: TRBJ2-5
v_call: TRBV20-1
cdr3_nt: TGCAGTGCTCGGAGAAATCAAGAGACCCAGTACTTC
cdr3_aa: CSARRNQETQYF

clone_size: many
cdr3_length: 15
d_call: -
j_call: TRBJ1-1
v_call: TRBV7-2
cdr3_nt: TGTGCCAGCAGCTTAGGTCCGGGGCTCGGCACTGAAGCTTTCTTT
cdr3_aa: CASSLGPGLGTEAFF

clone_size: many
cdr3_length: 12
d_call: -
j_call: TRBJ2-5
v_call: TRBV5-1
cdr3_nt: TGCGCCAGCAGCCCGGACCAAGAGACCCAGTACTTC
cdr3_aa: CASSPDQETQYF

clone_size: many
cdr3_length: 15
d_call: -
j_call: TRBJ1-4
v_call: TRBV5-1
cdr3_nt: TGCGCCAGCAGCTTGGCGGCCAGGGGAGATGAAAAACTGTTTTTT
cdr3_aa: CASSLAARGDEKLFF

clone_size: -
cdr3_length: 16
d_call: TRBD1
j_call: TRBJ1-6
v_call: TRBV9
cdr3_nt: TGTGCCAGCAGCGTAGTGGCAGGGGGGAATAATTCACCCCTCCACTTT
cdr3_aa: CASSVVAGGNNSPLHF

clone_size: many
cdr3_length: 11
d_call: -
j_call: TRBJ2-5
v_call: TRBV6-2/TRBV6-3
cdr3_nt: TGCGCCACTAGATTAGCGGAGACCCAGTACTTC
cdr3_aa: CATRLAETQYF

clone_size: -
cdr3_length: 15
d_call: TRBD2
j_call: TRBJ2-7
v_call: TRBV27
cdr3_nt: TGTGCCAGCAGTCCCCGACTAGCGGGAGGTTTCGAGCAGTACTTC
cdr3_aa: CASSPRLAGGFEQYF

clone_size: few
cdr3_length: 13
d_call: TRBD2
j_call: TRBJ2-3
v_call: TRBV20-1
cdr3_nt: TGCAGTGCGGAGCGGGGCAGCACAGATACGCAGTATTTT
cdr3_aa: CSAERGSTDTQYF

clone_size: many
cdr3_length: 16
d_call: -
j_call: TRBJ1-1
v_call: TRBV4-2
cdr3_nt: TGTGCCAGCAGCCAAGCAGACTCTCAGGGAGGCACTGAAGCTTTCTTT
cdr3_aa: CASSQADSQGGTEAFF

clone_size: many
cdr3_length: 15
d_call: -
j_call: TRBJ1-1
v_call: TRBV6-5
cdr3_nt: TGTGCCAGCAGTTACTCGCCGGGAACCTCCACTGAAGCTTTCTTT
cdr3_aa: CASSYSPGTSTEAFF

clone_size: few
cdr3_length: 16
d_call: TRBD2
j_call: TRBJ2-3
v_call: TRBV28
cdr3_nt: TGTGCCAGCAGTTTAGGGGGGGGAGGCCCCCCAGCTACGCAGTATTTT
cdr3_aa: CASSLGGGGPPATQYF